This paragraph reports one T cell receptor (beta chain). Its specificity is not known. With 5 bases removed from V and 4 bases from J, the gap between germline ends came to 20 bases. Germline values: CDR1 MDHEN, CDR2 SYDVKM. The CDR3 runs to 16 residues. Sequenced by immunoSEQ multiplex PCR; TCRdb stores in-frame clones only, minus some. The sample contains 150,000 or so clones, 90% to 95% of which appear only once. The data originate from a study of T cell responses to AZD1222 COVID-19 vaccine. The wider study: Pooling covered second doses at about 4 or about 12 weeks. Notes on the study in general: Among the donors, most were white British and more were female, and clonal diversity was possibly underestimated.

The chain couples TRBV28 to TRBJ1-2; D perhaps matches TRBD1 (5 bases). This sequence originates from an adult in good health. The sample in question was peripheral blood, obtained on day 0 of AZD1222 vaccination. The chain's CDR3 is CASSEIPRDGIYGYTF. DNA of the CDR3: TGTGCCAGCAGTGAGATCCCCCGGGACGGGATCTATGGCTACACCTTC.